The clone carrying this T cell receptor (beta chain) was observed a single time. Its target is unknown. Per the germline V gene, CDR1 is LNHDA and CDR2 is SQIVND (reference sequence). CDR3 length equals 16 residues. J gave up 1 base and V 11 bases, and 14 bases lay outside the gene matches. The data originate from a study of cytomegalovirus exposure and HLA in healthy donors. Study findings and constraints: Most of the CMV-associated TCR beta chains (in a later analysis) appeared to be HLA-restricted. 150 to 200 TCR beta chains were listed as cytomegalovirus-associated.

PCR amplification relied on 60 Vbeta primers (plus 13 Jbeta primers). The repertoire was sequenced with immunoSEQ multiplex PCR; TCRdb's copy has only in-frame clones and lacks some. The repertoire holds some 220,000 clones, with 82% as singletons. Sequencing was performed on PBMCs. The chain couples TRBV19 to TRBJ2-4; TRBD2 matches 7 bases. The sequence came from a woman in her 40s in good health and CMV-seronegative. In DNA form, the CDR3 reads TGTGCCTCAGAGTGGGGGGAGGGGAGGGCCAAAAACATTCAGTACTTC. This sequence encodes CASEWGEGRAKNIQYF.